Below, 25 T cell receptor beta chains from the same sample are listed, as sequenced in a study of blood T cell repertoires in COVID-19. Assay used: immunoSEQ multiplex PCR; TCRdb lists only in-frame clones, some missing. The sample comprises around 360,000 clones, about 90% of which are singletons, and about 3% rests with the top ten. The sample comprised PBMCs or T cells enriched from blood (not recorded which). These receptors all stem from a woman aged 25 to 39 who had recovered from COVID-19.

The V and J genes are TRBV3-1 (or the pseudogene TRBV3-2) and TRBJ1-1; D is uncertain. Looked up from germline, CDR1 is LGHDT and CDR2 is YNNKEL (reference sequence). Trimming removed 1 base at V and 3 bases at J, with 6 bases between. CDR3 length equals 13 residues. The CDR3 sequence: CASSQGADTEAFF. CDR3 DNA: TGTGCCAGCAGCCAAGGGGCCGACACTGAAGCTTTCTTT.

This clone was observed a few times. The chain couples TRBV5-1 to TRBJ1-2, with a possible D match to TRBD1 (6 bases). Germline V gene lookup returns CDR1 SGHRS and CDR2 YFSETQ. This CDR3 region has 13 residues. V was shortened by 0 bases and J by 8 bases, with 11 bases between the two germline ends. The CDR3 protein is CASSLDRVYGYTF. The CDR3 coding sequence is TGCGCCAGCAGCTTGGACAGGGTATACGGCTACACCTTC.

This clone was detected once. The chain couples TRBV3-1 (or the pseudogene TRBV3-2) to TRBJ1-5; D ambiguous. Germline CDR1 reads LGHDT; CDR2 reads YNNKEL (reference sequence). V was clipped by 2 bases and J by 6 bases, with 8 bases between them. The CDR3 totals 13 residues. The CDR3 nucleotides read TGTGCCAGCAGCCAAAACCCAGGTCAGCCCCAGCATTTT. Its protein is CASSQNPGQPQHF.

This clone was detected only a few times. The V gene is TRBV2, the J gene TRBJ1-1; 11 bases agree with TRBD1. Germline V CDR1 and CDR2: SNHLY, FYNNEI. This CDR3 comprises 13 residues. J gave up 8 bases and V 3 bases, and 2 bases lay outside the gene matches. The CDR3 here is CASSDGQGAEAFF. The CDR3 DNA sequence: TGTGCCAGCAGTGATGGACAGGGGGCGGAAGCTTTCTTT. Variable domain in full (rest from reference TRBV2 and TRBJ1-1): EPEVTQTPSHQVTQMGQEVILRCVPISNHLYFYWYRQILGQKVEFLVSFYNNEISEKSEIFDDQFSVERPDGSNFTLKIRSTKLEDSAMYFCASSDGQGAEAFFGQGTRLTVV.

The chain is built from TRBV2 and TRBJ2-3; the match to TRBD2 covers 7 bases. The ends lost 6 bases at V and 0 bases at J; junction bases unmatched: 6. Germline V gives CDR1 SNHLY, CDR2 FYNNEI. The CDR3 is 15 residues long. This chain's CDR3 is CASRKLAASTDTQYF. The DNA of the CDR3 is TGTGCCAGCAGGAAGCTAGCGGCTAGCACAGATACGCAGTATTTT.

This clone was observed once. The rearrangement links TRBV29-1 to TRBJ1-1, with a possible D match to TRBD1 (6 bases). This CDR3 is built from 13 residues. CDR1 SQVTM and CDR2 ANQGSEA come from the germline V gene. Trimming left V 7 bases short and J 1 base short, with 13 bases between. The CDR3 coding sequence is TGCAGCGGCACACAGGGCACGAACACTGAAGCTTTCTTT. Residues: CSGTQGTNTEAFF.

J is TRBJ1-1 and V is TRBV6-1; tentative D call: TRBD1 (6 bases). CDR1 and CDR2 from the germline V gene are MNHNS and SASEGT. V was cut by 2 bases and J by 0 bases, with 10 bases left in between. The CDR3 loop spans 15 amino acids. CDR3 amino acids: CASSEYRVMNTEAFF. In nucleotides, the CDR3 is TGTGCCAGCAGTGAATACAGGGTGATGAACACTGAAGCTTTCTTT.

The chain links TRBV29-1 to TRBJ2-1; TRBD1 matches at 8 bases. V lost 5 bases and J lost 5; bases outside the gene matches: 8. Germline V gene lookup returns CDR1 SQVTM and CDR2 ANQGSEA. The CDR3 totals 14 residues. The CDR3 nucleotides read TGCAGCGTTCCTCAGGGGGCATTGAACAATGAGCAGTTCTTC. Translation: CSVPQGALNNEQFF.

This chain links TRBV2 with TRBJ2-5, with 7 bases aligning to TRBD1. From germline, CDR1 is SNHLY and CDR2 FYNNEI. J gave up 2 bases and V 4 bases, and 1 base lay outside the gene matches. The CDR3 is made up of 13 amino acids. DNA for the CDR3: TGTGCCAGCAGTGGGACAGGACAAGAGACCCAGTACTTC. As protein: CASSGTGQETQYF.

The rearrangement links TRBV28 to TRBJ1-1; tentative D call: TRBD1 (5 bases). The germline V and J ends were trimmed by 6 bases and 1 base, with 18 bases remaining between them. This CDR3 contains 16 residues. Germline V gene lookup returns CDR1 MDHEN and CDR2 SYDVKM. The DNA for the CDR3 is TGTGCCAGCAGACCCCAATGGGGGGGGAGGAACACTGAAGCTTTCTTT. Its protein is CASRPQWGGRNTEAFF. Supplemented by reference TRBV28 and TRBJ1-1, the full variable domain reads DVKVTQSSRYLVKRTGEKVFLECVQDMDHENMFWYRQDPGLGLRLIYFSYDVKMKEKGDIPEGYSVSREKKERFSLILESASTNQTSMYLCASRPQWGGRNTEAFFGQGTRLTVV.

This chain uses TRBV12-3 or TRBV12-4 with TRBJ2-7; D unresolved. CDR3 length: 12 amino acids. V dropped 6 bases and J dropped 2 bases, with 8 bases sitting between them. The CDR3 nucleotides are TGTGCCAGCAGCTTACAGACCTACGAGCAGTACTTC. This codes for CASSLQTYEQYF.

The chain links TRBV7-8 to TRBJ1-6, with TRBD1 matching over 7 bases. The CDR3 has 13 residues. Germline trimming cut 5 bases from V and 7 bases from J; bases unmatched to any gene: 2. Germline V gene lookup returns CDR1 SGHVS and CDR2 FQNEAQ. The CDR3 sequence is CASSPTGNSPLHF. CDR3 bases: TGTGCCAGCAGCCCGACAGGGAATTCACCCCTCCACTTT.

The CDR3 loop reads CASSLEGAGAQETQYF. CDR3 sequence (DNA): TGTGCCAGCAGCTTAGAGGGAGCGGGAGCCCAAGAGACCCAGTACTTC. The V call is TRBV7-9, the J call TRBJ2-5; 8 bases align to TRBD2. The germline V gene encodes CDR1 SEHNR and CDR2 FQNEAQ (reference sequence). The junction had 5 bases not matched to a gene; V was cut back by 1 base and J by 1 base. The CDR3 length is 16 residues.

V is TRBV7-2 and J is TRBJ2-1; 7 nucleotides align to TRBD1. V gave up 4 bases and J gave up 4 bases; unmatched junction bases: 13. This CDR3 is built from 17 residues. The germline V gene has CDR1 SGHTA and CDR2 FQGNSA. The CDR3 region has the DNA TGTGCCAGCAGCTCTATCGGACAGGTCGCCATTTACAATGAGCAGTTCTTC. Amino acid sequence: CASSSIGQVAIYNEQFF.

The chain links TRBV18 to TRBJ1-1; D gene uncertain. V lost 3 bases and J lost 1, with 12 bases in between. In germline, CDR1 is KGHSH, CDR2 LQKENI. This CDR3 comprises 15 residues. CDR3 nucleotide sequence: TGTGCCAGCTCACCTCCCAGACAAACGAACACTGAAGCTTTCTTT. This codes for CASSPPRQTNTEAFF.

The J gene is TRBJ1-2, the V gene TRBV19, with unresolved D. CDR1 LNHDA and CDR2 SQIVND come from the germline V gene (reference sequence). The CDR3 totals 15 residues. The V end was cut by 1 base, the J end by 4 bases, with 13 bases between. CDR3 DNA: TGTGCCAGTAGTATAGGCCCTACCCCTGTCTATGGCTACACCTTC. It yields the protein CASSIGPTPVYGYTF.

The count of this clone is one. The chain carries TRBV12-3 or TRBV12-4 and TRBJ2-1; D is perhaps TRBD2 (6 bases). This CDR3 has 12 amino acids. The V and J ends lost 5 bases and 10 bases respectively, with 12 bases between them. CDR3 DNA: TGTGCCAGCAGTGTCAGGGCGGGGGAGCAGTTCTTC. Translation gives CASSVRAGEQFF.

The chain is built from TRBV5-1 and TRBJ2-1; the match to TRBD2 covers 7 bases. The CDR3 is made up of 13 amino acids. With 0 bases clipped from V and 6 bases from J, the junction kept 0 bases outside the gene matches. The germline gives CDR1 SGHRS, CDR2 YFSETQ. CDR3 region: CASSLGLANEQFF. In nucleotides, the CDR3 is TGCGCCAGCAGCTTGGGACTAGCCAATGAGCAGTTCTTC.

The chain joins TRBV29-1 to TRBJ2-1; D might be TRBD2 (5 bases). The length of the CDR3 is 13 residues. The germline CDR1 and CDR2 sequences are SQVTM and ANQGSEA. V dropped 7 bases and J dropped 2 bases, with 12 bases sitting between them. CDR3 bases: TGCAGCGGCCGGCGGGCCGCCTACAATGAGCAGTTCTTC. Translating it yields CSGRRAAYNEQFF.

The chain employs TRBV30 and TRBJ2-1, with 10 bases identical to TRBD2. Looked up from germline, CDR1 is GTSNPN and CDR2 is SVGIG (reference sequence). Losses at the gene ends were 2 bases for V and 5 bases for J; bases not matched to a gene: 3. The CDR3 runs 14 residues. In nucleotides, the CDR3 is TGTGCCTGGAGTAGGCTAGCGGGGGACAATGAGCAGTTCTTC. Protein product: CAWSRLAGDNEQFF.

The rearrangement links TRBV13 to TRBJ2-7, with 12 nucleotides matching TRBD2. Germline V lookup: CDR1 PRHDT, CDR2 FYEKMQ (reference sequence). CDR3 length: 17 residues. The ends lost 5 bases at V and 5 bases at J; junction bases unmatched: 13. The CDR3 DNA is TGTGCCAGCAGCCCTCTGACTCTAGCGGGAGGGCCCAACGAGCAGTACTTC. Protein product: CASSPLTLAGGPNEQYF.

The chain uses TRBV5-5 and TRBJ2-1; no clear D. This CDR3 spans 13 amino acids. Germline assignment: CDR1 SGHKS and CDR2 YYEKEE (reference sequence). The V gene lost 0 bases and the J gene lost 7 bases, with 8 bases spanning the gap. CDR3 sequence reads: CASSLAPGNEQFF. CDR3 sequence (DNA): TGTGCCAGCAGCTTGGCCCCCGGGAATGAGCAGTTCTTC.

The chain employs TRBV4-1 and TRBJ2-1, with D tentatively TRBD1 (5 bases). Germline V gene sequence: CDR1 MGHRA, CDR2 YSYEKL. The V end was cut by 2 bases, the J end by 5 bases, with 10 bases between. There are 14 residues in the CDR3. In nucleotides, the CDR3 is TGCGCCAGCAGCCAAAAGGACATCGACAATGAGCAGTTCTTC. Protein product: CASSQKDIDNEQFF.

CDR3 bases: TGTGCCAGCAGCTTAGTTAGCCTAGCACTGGTGCGCACAGATACGCAGTATTTT. Translation gives CASSLVSLALVRTDTQYF. The chain recombines TRBV7-2 with TRBJ2-3; possible D gene TRBD2, 5 bases. V lost 1 base, J lost 1 base, and 18 bases lay in between. The CDR3 loop spans 18 amino acids. Germline CDR1 SGHTA, CDR2 FQGNSA.

This chain links TRBV12-5 with TRBJ2-1, with 8 bases lining up with TRBD2. CDR3 size: 15 residues. J gave up 9 bases and V 3 bases, and 10 bases lay outside the gene matches. Per the germline V gene, CDR1 is LGHNT and CDR2 is FRNRAP. CDR3: CASGLSTSEQREQFF. The CDR3 DNA sequence: TGTGCTAGTGGTTTATCGACTAGCGAACAGCGTGAGCAGTTCTTC.